These 29 T cell receptor beta chains were all obtained from the same sample, sequenced in a study of identifying expanded T cells in peripheral blood. TCRdb keeps only in-frame clones here, not all; method: immunoSEQ multiplex PCR. The data contain about 74,000 clones, 80% to 90% of them singletons. Sequencing input: blood. The origin of the receptors is a person between 18 and 75 years old in good health.

As concerns this clone: Within the sample, other DNA sequences also encode this same CDR3. This chain uses TRBV5-3 with TRBJ2-7; 9 bases map to TRBD1. TRBV5-3 is labeled an ORF, and its function is uncertain. This CDR3 is built from 16 residues. V was pared by 4 bases and J by 4 bases, with 12 bases of the junction left unmatched. Here the CDR3 reads CARSHRGQQGWYEQYF. Written as DNA, the CDR3 is TGTGCCAGAAGCCACAGGGGGCAACAGGGGTGGTACGAGCAGTACTTC.

J is TRBJ2-1 and V is TRBV6-8; D possibly matches TRBD1 or TRBD2 (5 bases each). CDR1 is MNHGY, CDR2 SAAAGT, per germline. Trimming left V 0 bases short and J 5 bases short, with 23 bases between. CDR3 length equals 19 residues. DNA of the CDR3: TGTGCCAGCAGTTACTCGAGGGGTAGACGCGCTTTTCCGGACAATGAGCAGTTCTTC. Encoded protein: CASSYSRGRRAFPDNEQFF.

The J gene is TRBJ2-1, the V gene TRBV14; 11 positions match TRBD1. V lost 0 bases to trimming and J lost 3 bases; unmatched junction nucleotides: 7. The germline gives CDR1 SGHDN, CDR2 FVKESK. The CDR3 contains 18 residues. The CDR3 bases are TGTGCCAGCAGCCAAGATCCTTGGACAGGGGGCTACTACAATGAGCAGTTCTTC. It is translated as CASSQDPWTGGYYNEQFF.

The chain links TRBV7-9 to TRBJ2-1; possibly TRBD1 or TRBD2 for D (5 bases each). V dropped 5 bases and J dropped 7 bases, with 24 bases sitting between them. Looked up from germline, CDR1 is SEHNR and CDR2 is FQNEAQ (reference sequence). The CDR3 covers 17 residues. The chain's CDR3 is CASSPGAERYSGNEQFF. In DNA form, the CDR3 reads TGTGCCAGCAGCCCCGGGGCGGAGCGGTATTCTGGGAATGAGCAGTTCTTC. The full variable domain, in which reference TRBV7-9 and TRBJ2-1 provide the parts outside the CDR3, is DTGVSQNPRHKITKRGQNVTFRCDPISEHNRLYWYRQTLGQGPEFLTYFQNEAQLEKSRLLSDRFSAERPKGSFSTLEIQRTEQGDSAMYLCASSPGAERYSGNEQFFGPGTRLTVL.

The chain links TRBV5-4 to TRBJ2-5; D is unresolved. V lost 7 bases and J 5 bases, leaving 18 bases between the germline ends. Germline-derived CDR1 and CDR2 are SGHNT and YYREEE (reference sequence). CDR3 length: 14 residues. The CDR3 bases are TGTGCCAGCGCGACGATTGGGGAAACGGAGACCCAGTACTTC. It encodes CASATIGETETQYF.

V usage is TRBV9 and J usage is TRBJ2-1; D not certain. Germline assignment: CDR1 SGDLS and CDR2 YYNGEE. The length of the CDR3 is 10 residues. V shed 3 bases and J shed 6 bases, with 1 base lying between them. The CDR3 protein is CASSGNEQFF. For the CDR3, the DNA is TGTGCCAGCAGCGGCAATGAGCAGTTCTTC.

Here the CDR3 reads CASSLVERGQGELFF. The CDR3 DNA reads as TGTGCCAGCAGCCTTGTCGAGCGGGGGCAAGGGGAGCTGTTTTTT. The chain carries TRBV9 and TRBJ2-2, with TRBD2 matching over 8 bases. Germline CDR1 is SGDLS and CDR2 is YYNGEE. The CDR3 contains 15 residues. With V trimmed by 4 bases and J by 8 bases, 10 bases remained unmatched.

The V gene is TRBV6-5, the J gene TRBJ2-7; perhaps TRBD2 as D (5 bases). The CDR3 is 14 amino acids. Trimming removed 6 bases at V and 6 bases at J, with 18 bases between. Germline V gives CDR1 MNHEY, CDR2 SVGAGI. CDR3 sequence reads: CASRVNPSAGEQYF. In DNA, the CDR3 is TGTGCCAGCAGAGTTAATCCCTCGGCGGGCGAGCAGTACTTC.

V gene TRBV19 combines with J gene TRBJ2-3; D remains unclear. Germline CDR1 is LNHDA and CDR2 is SQIVND (reference sequence). The CDR3 is made up of 16 amino acids. V was trimmed by 4 bases and J by 2 bases, leaving 16 bases between them. CDR3 in amino acids: CASSTLNSQVTDTQYF. CDR3 DNA: TGTGCCAGTAGTACCTTGAATAGTCAGGTCACAGATACGCAGTATTTT.

V and J are TRBV7-2 and TRBJ2-1, with D unresolved. Trimming removed 5 bases from V and 2 bases from J, with 10 bases in between. This CDR3 spans 14 amino acids. Looked up from germline, CDR1 is SGHTA and CDR2 is FQGNSA. CDR3 sequence: CASSLGRAYNEQFF. CDR3 DNA: TGTGCCAGCAGCCTTGGTCGCGCCTACAATGAGCAGTTCTTC.

The chain combines TRBV5-6 with TRBJ1-4, with TRBD1 matching over 7 bases. The germline gives CDR1 SGHDT, CDR2 YYEEEE. The CDR3 is 14 residues long. The V segment lost 3 bases and the J segment 6 bases; nucleotides outside the gene matches: 5. In DNA form, the CDR3 reads TGTGCCAGCAGCTCACGACAGGGCCATGAAAAACTGTTTTTT. The encoded protein is CASSSRQGHEKLFF.

The CDR3 is CASSPGLAGAYEQYF. The CDR3 DNA reads as TGTGCCAGCAGCCCGGGACTAGCGGGAGCTTACGAGCAGTACTTC. J is TRBJ2-7 and V is TRBV5-6; 14 bases are shared with TRBD2. V gave up 4 bases and J gave up 4 bases; unmatched junction bases: 4. Germline CDR1 SGHDT, CDR2 YYEEEE. The CDR3 loop spans 15 amino acids.

V gene TRBV6-5 combines with J gene TRBJ1-3; unclear D gene. Trimming stripped 6 bases from V and 1 base from J, with 7 bases between. Germline-derived CDR1 and CDR2 are MNHEY and SVGAGI. The CDR3 is 13 amino acids. The CDR3 sequence is CASRGHSGNTIYF. For the CDR3, the DNA is TGTGCCAGCAGAGGTCATTCTGGAAACACCATATATTTT.

The rearrangement links TRBV7-9 to TRBJ1-5; weak D call: TRBD1 (5 bases). Germline CDR1 reads SEHNR; CDR2 reads FQNEAQ (reference sequence). V was shortened by 2 bases and J by 4 bases, with 9 bases between the two germline ends. This CDR3 is built from 14 residues. The DNA of the CDR3 is TGTGCCAGCAGCTTACCAGGGCCTAATCAGCCCCAGCATTTT. Its protein is CASSLPGPNQPQHF.

The chain couples TRBV6-5 to TRBJ2-5; 7 bases agree with TRBD2. The CDR3 is 14 residues long. V lost 2 bases and J lost 1; bases outside the gene matches: 1. From germline, CDR1 is MNHEY and CDR2 SVGAGI. CDR3: CASSYGGGQETQYF. CDR3 sequence (DNA): TGTGCCAGCAGTTACGGGGGGGGCCAAGAGACCCAGTACTTC.

The CDR3 DNA is TGCAGTGCTAGGGCAGCGGACGCGCAGTATTTT. Its protein is CSARAADAQYF. V gene TRBV20-1 combines with J gene TRBJ2-3; TRBD2 is a possible D gene (5 bases). The germline gives CDR1 DFQATT, CDR2 SNEGSKA (reference sequence). V was pared by 3 bases and J by 10 bases, with 11 bases between. The CDR3 loop spans 11 amino acids.

The rearrangement uses TRBV28 and TRBJ1-4; TRBD1 matches 8 bases. V lost 5 bases and J lost 7; bases outside the gene matches: 6. The length of the CDR3 is 14 residues. Germline loops: CDR1 MDHEN, CDR2 SYDVKM. DNA for the CDR3: TGTGCCAGCAGTCAAACAGGGGGGGGTGAAAAACTGTTTTTT. Amino acids: CASSQTGGGEKLFF.

This clone was seen once. The chain carries TRBV6-1 and TRBJ1-2; TRBD1 matches 9 bases. The CDR3 consists of 16 residues. Germline-derived CDR1 and CDR2 are MNHNS and SASEGT. V lost 2 bases, J lost 2 bases, and 6 bases stayed unmatched. The CDR3 here is CASSEWDRELNYGYTF. The CDR3 DNA reads TGTGCCAGCAGTGAATGGGACAGGGAACTAAACTATGGCTACACCTTC.

The genes are TRBV4-2 and TRBJ2-7; 9 positions match TRBD2. V shed 0 bases and J 3 bases; nucleotides not matched to a gene: 3. CDR3 size: 15 residues. Per germline, CDR1 LGHNA and CDR2 YNFKEQ. CDR3 protein: CASSQDPSGVYEQYF. The CDR3 region has the DNA TGTGCCAGCAGCCAAGATCCTAGCGGGGTCTACGAGCAGTACTTC.

The rearrangement links TRBV4-1 to TRBJ2-2, with D perhaps TRBD1 (5 bases). Trimming pared 1 base from V and 2 bases from J, leaving 14 bases between. The CDR3 runs to 17 residues. Looked up from germline, CDR1 is MGHRA and CDR2 is YSYEKL. Here the CDR3 reads CASSQVFDRGNTGELFF. The CDR3, as DNA: TGCGCCAGCAGCCAAGTGTTCGATAGGGGTAACACCGGGGAGCTGTTTTTT.

DNA of the CDR3: TGTGCCAGCAGCGAGACAGGGGCGCAAGCTTTCTTT. Translated: CASSETGAQAFF. The chain links TRBV7-9 to TRBJ1-1; 8 bases are a match to TRBD1. The CDR3 sequence is 12 residues long. CDR1 and CDR2 (germline): SEHNR, FQNEAQ (reference sequence). J lost 9 bases, V lost 5 bases, and 5 bases had no gene match.

A few counts support this clone. The chain recombines TRBV27 with TRBJ2-7; no reliable D call. Per germline, CDR1 MNHEY and CDR2 SMNVEV (reference sequence). The CDR3 extends over 16 amino acids. V was clipped by 0 bases and J by 4 bases, with 16 bases between them. CDR3 in amino acids: CASSLSGQHVAYEQYF. The CDR3, as DNA: TGTGCCAGCAGTTTATCGGGCCAGCACGTCGCGTACGAGCAGTACTTC.

The gene calls are TRBV19 and TRBJ2-2; 9 bases are shared with TRBD2. J gave up 6 bases and V 7 bases, and 9 bases lay outside the gene matches. CDR3 size: 15 residues. The germline gives CDR1 LNHDA, CDR2 SQIVND (reference sequence). For the CDR3, the DNA is TGTGCCAGTACTAGCGGGACGGGCCTCGCCGGGGAGCTGTTTTTT. Translated, it gives CASTSGTGLAGELFF. The variable domain in full, with the rest retrieved from reference TRBV19 and TRBJ2-2, is DGGITQSPKYLFRKEGQNVTLSCEQNLNHDAMYWYRQDPGQGLRLIYYSQIVNDFQKGDIAEGYSVSREKKESFPLTVTSAQKNPTAFYLCASTSGTGLAGELFFGEGSRLTVL.

The chain uses TRBV28 and TRBJ1-5; 8 positions agree with TRBD1. Germline CDR1 is MDHEN and CDR2 is SYDVKM. The V gene end was trimmed by 5 bases and the J gene end by 5 bases; junction bases not matched to a gene: 14. The CDR3 is 17 amino acids. In DNA, the CDR3 is TGTGCCAGCAGTCTAAACGACGGACAGGGCTTATATCAGCCCCAGCATTTT. It translates to CASSLNDGQGLYQPQHF.

This chain connects TRBV5-1 to TRBJ2-1, with 14 nucleotides matching TRBD2. This CDR3 has 15 residues. Unmatched junction bases numbered 6, after V lost 5 bases and J lost 8 bases. Germline V CDR1 and CDR2: SGHRS, YFSETQ. CDR3 protein: CASSPGTSGRDEQFF. The CDR3 nucleotides read TGCGCCAGCAGTCCCGGGACTAGCGGGAGAGATGAGCAGTTCTTC.

The chain employs TRBV7-2 and TRBJ1-4, with 7 nucleotides matching TRBD1. Germline assignment: CDR1 SGHTA and CDR2 FQGNSA. The junction had 4 bases not matched to a gene; V was cut back by 4 bases and J by 8 bases. The length of the CDR3 is 13 residues. In nucleotides, the CDR3 is TGTGCCAGCAGCTCTCGACAGGGAGAAAAACTGTTTTTT. Protein product: CASSSRQGEKLFF.

The chain's CDR3 is CASSQELADTQYF. Here the CDR3 DNA reads TGCGCCAGCAGCCAAGAATTGGCAGATACGCAGTATTTT. V gene TRBV4-3 combines with J gene TRBJ2-3; the D is unclear. Trimming shortened V by 0 bases and J by 4 bases, and 5 bases separated the two germline ends. The CDR3 length is 13 residues. Germline V CDR1 and CDR2: LGHNA, YSLEER.

This clone was counted a few times. The chain employs TRBV4-1 and TRBJ2-1; 8 bases line up with TRBD2. The trim removed 3 bases at V and 5 bases at J, leaving 9 bases unmatched. Germline lookup yields CDR1 MGHRA and CDR2 YSYEKL. The CDR3 has 16 amino acids. CDR3 nucleotide sequence: TGCGCCAGCAGCCAGATCGGACTAGCCCGAAACAATGAGCAGTTCTTC. Its translation is CASSQIGLARNNEQFF.

The chain couples TRBV25-1 to TRBJ1-3; 7 bases are a match to TRBD1. The CDR3 has 17 residues. Germline loops: CDR1 MGHDK, CDR2 SYGVNS. Unmatched junction bases numbered 8, after V lost 3 bases and J lost 0 bases. The CDR3 DNA reads TGTGCCAGCAGTGAGGCGACAGGGAAGGGCTCTGGAAACACCATATATTTT. This sequence encodes CASSEATGKGSGNTIYF.